A single sample is the source of the 14 T cell receptor beta chains below, sequenced in a study of T cell repertoires in cytomegalovirus infection. TCRdb reanalysed the reads using MiXCR and keeps one entry per CDR3 protein. The sample has about 310,000 distinct CDR3 sequences, 15% to 20% seen once; the top ten hold more than 10%. The sequencing input was PBMCs. These receptors all stem from a human donor in good health (CMV status not recorded). Some clones in this sample may be carry-over from other donors' samples.

This clonotype was observed at least ten times. This CDR3 reads CASSFEGGGNTEAFF. The CDR3 nucleotides read TGTGCCAGCAGCTTCGAAGGGGGGGGGAACACTGAAGCTTTCTTT. The V gene is TRBV7-9, the J gene TRBJ1-1; D may be TRBD1 (6 bases). The CDR3 length is 15 residues. Germline V gene sequence: CDR1 SEHNR, CDR2 FQNEAQ (reference sequence). Trimming cost V 3 bases and J 1 base, with 12 bases left between them.

This clonotype was observed a few times. The chain is built from TRBV27 and TRBJ2-7; 10 positions agree with TRBD1. V lost 4 bases, J lost 3 bases, and 3 bases stayed unmatched. Germline CDR1 is MNHEY and CDR2 is SMNVEV (reference sequence). This CDR3 comprises 14 residues. CDR3 in amino acids: CASSWDRGNYEQYF. CDR3 coding DNA: TGTGCCAGCAGTTGGGACAGGGGCAACTACGAGCAGTACTTC.

The chain links TRBV6-6 to TRBJ2-6; 7 positions match TRBD2. CDR3 length: 19 amino acids. Germline V CDR1 and CDR2: MNHNY, SVGAGI (reference sequence). V was clipped by 1 base and J by 1 base; unmatched bases: 10. The CDR3 loop reads CASSYLIGRESSGANVLTF. Written as DNA, the CDR3 is TGTGCCAGCAGTTACTTGATTGGGCGGGAGTCTTCTGGGGCCAACGTCCTGACTTTC.

This clonotype has at least ten counts. V and J are TRBV7-3 and TRBJ2-7; TRBD1 agrees at 7 bases. The ends lost 6 bases at V and 2 bases at J; junction bases unmatched: 10. In germline, CDR1 is SGHTA, CDR2 FQGTGA. This CDR3 region has 15 residues. CDR3 nucleotides: TGTGCCAGCAGTCTTACAGGGGACCAAGCCTACGAGCAGTACTTC. Its protein product is CASSLTGDQAYEQYF.

Note on this clonotype: Its ends do not fully match the called genes, so a read error is possible. The rearrangement joins TRBV7-2 to TRBJ1-1; D uncertain. Germline values: CDR1 SGHTA, CDR2 FQGNSA. CDR3 length: 14 amino acids. In DNA, the CDR3 is TGTGCCAACAGCCCTCCCACCTCGTTGACTGAAGCTTTCTTT. It is translated as CANSPPTSLTEAFF.

The gene calls are TRBV28 and TRBJ2-4; D is undetermined. Germline V gene data show CDR1 as MDHEN and CDR2 as SYDVKM. Trimming removed 6 bases at V and 5 bases at J, with 17 bases between. The CDR3 loop spans 15 amino acids. The CDR3 nucleotides read TGTGCCAGCAGCTCGGCAGGTGCCCAGGAAAACATTCAGTACTTC. Amino acid sequence: CASSSAGAQENIQYF.

This clonotype was seen many times. The rearrangement links TRBV6-6 to TRBJ2-5; 12 bases are a match to TRBD2. The length of the CDR3 is 18 residues. The V gene end was trimmed by 2 bases and the J gene end by 5 bases; junction bases not matched to a gene: 12. Germline V gene lookup returns CDR1 MNHNY and CDR2 SVGAGI (reference sequence). CDR3 residues: CASSYPQKLAGGWETQYF. Here the CDR3 DNA reads TGTGCCAGCAGTTACCCCCAAAAACTAGCGGGGGGATGGGAGACCCAGTACTTC.

The table lists this clonotype with many counts. This chain joins TRBV4-1 and TRBJ1-4, with a possible D match to TRBD1 (5 bases). V shed 4 bases and J shed 5 bases, with 11 bases lying between them. Per germline, CDR1 MGHRA and CDR2 YSYEKL. This CDR3 is built from 14 residues. CDR3 in DNA: TGCGCCAGCAGCCGGGGACGGCTGAATGAAAAACTGTTTTTT. Residues: CASSRGRLNEKLFF.

This clonotype was observed a handful of times. The rearrangement joins TRBV20-1 to TRBJ1-3, with unresolved D. CDR3 length: 16 amino acids. V was shortened by 3 bases and J by 0 bases, with 15 bases between the two germline ends. Germline values: CDR1 DFQATT, CDR2 SNEGSKA (reference sequence). The CDR3 nucleotides are TGCAGTGCTAGGGACCCTCAGCGGAGCTCTGGAAACACCATATATTTT. Its translation is CSARDPQRSSGNTIYF.

This clonotype was seen a few times. The gene calls are TRBV20-1 and TRBJ2-7, with 7 positions matching TRBD2. The CDR3 sequence is 15 residues long. Germline V gene lookup returns CDR1 DFQATT and CDR2 SNEGSKA (reference sequence). After removal of 0 bases from V and 2 bases from J, the junction contained 7 bases not matched to a gene. CDR3 sequence reads: CSARDTAGITYEQYF. The CDR3 DNA reads TGCAGTGCTAGAGATACAGCGGGGATAACCTACGAGCAGTACTTC.

The chain carries TRBV7-2 and TRBJ1-6, with D perhaps TRBD1 (5 bases). CDR1 SGHTA and CDR2 FQGNSA come from the germline V gene. The CDR3 has 18 residues. Trimming removed 8 bases at V and 0 bases at J, with 20 bases between. The CDR3 DNA reads as TGTGCCAGCGGGTCTTCCAGGGTAGGGCGCTCCTATAATTCACCCCTCCACTTT. Translated, it gives CASGSSRVGRSYNSPLHF.

This clonotype was recorded many times. V and J are TRBV6-5 and TRBJ1-2; perhaps TRBD1 as D (5 bases). The CDR3 is 15 amino acids. The germline gives CDR1 MNHEY, CDR2 SVGAGI. V was shortened by 4 bases and J by 2 bases, with 14 bases between the two germline ends. For the CDR3, the DNA is TGTGCCAGCAGTTGGACACGGACAACAAACTATGGCTACACCTTC. Its protein is CASSWTRTTNYGYTF.

This clonotype was recorded a few times. V usage is TRBV20-1 and J usage is TRBJ1-1; 10 bases are shared with TRBD1. This CDR3 has 15 residues. After removal of 0 bases from V and 4 bases from J, the junction contained 5 bases not matched to a gene. In germline, CDR1 is DFQATT, CDR2 SNEGSKA (reference sequence). This chain's CDR3 is CSARDGTGDVTEAFF. CDR3 in DNA: TGCAGTGCTAGAGACGGGACAGGGGATGTCACTGAAGCTTTCTTT.

This clonotype showed up just once. V gene TRBV5-4 combines with J gene TRBJ2-5; TRBD1 agrees at 9 bases. The length of the CDR3 is 16 residues. Germline V gives CDR1 SGHNT, CDR2 YYREEE (reference sequence). The ends lost 0 bases at V and 4 bases at J; junction bases unmatched: 7. DNA of the CDR3: TGTGCCAGCAGCTTGGGAGTGGGACAGGGTCGAGAGACCCAGTACTTC. This encodes CASSLGVGQGRETQYF.